The TCR beta chain described here comes from a study of T cell changes during pregnancy in multiple sclerosis. J lost 8 bases, V lost 0 bases, and 9 bases had no gene match. The CDR3 contains 16 residues. Germline V gives CDR1 LNHDA, CDR2 SQIVND (reference sequence). Assay: immunoSEQ multiplex PCR; the TCRdb copy retains only in-frame clones and omits some. The data show 40,000 to 50,000 clones, about 90% seen once. The J gene is TRBJ1-2, the V gene TRBV19, with 10 positions matching TRBD1. This TCR derives from a female donor with multiple sclerosis, enrolled in a pregnancy study. The sample here was CD8+ T cells from peripheral blood mononuclear cells, taken in the first trimester of pregnancy. This CDR3 is CASSIEGSTGGLGYTF. Here the CDR3 DNA reads TGTGCCAGTAGTATAGAGGGTTCGACAGGGGGCCTAGGCTACACCTTC.